These 9 T cell receptor beta chains were sequenced from one sample in a study of T cell responses to AZD1222 COVID-19 vaccine. The table came from immunoSEQ multiplex PCR; TCRdb's copy has only in-frame clones and leaves some out. The table includes approximately 160,000 clones, around 90% detected once. The sample in question was peripheral blood, obtained on day 0 of AZD1222 vaccination. Receptor source: an adult in good health.

This chain connects TRBV4-1 to TRBJ2-7, with D possibly TRBD1 on 6 matching bases. The CDR3 is 15 amino acids. Germline V gene lookup returns CDR1 MGHRA and CDR2 YSYEKL. The V and J ends lost 3 bases and 6 bases respectively, with 18 bases between them. The CDR3 region has the DNA TGCGCCAGCAGCCATGGACCGAAGGGGGTGGTCGAGCAGTACTTC. Translation gives CASSHGPKGVVEQYF.

The genes are TRBV9 and TRBJ1-4, with D hard to call. The CDR3 runs 15 residues. V gave up 0 bases and J gave up 0 bases, with 6 bases separating them. Germline-derived CDR1 and CDR2 are SGDLS and YYNGEE. CDR3 nucleotides: TGTGCCAGCAGCGTAGGAGGAGCAACTAATGAAAAACTGTTTTTT. Residues: CASSVGGATNEKLFF. Supplemented by reference TRBV9 and TRBJ1-4, the full variable domain reads DSGVTQTPKHLITATGQRVTLRCSPRSGDLSVYWYQQSLDQGLQFLIQYYNGEERAKGNILERFSAQQFPDLHSELNLSSLELGDSALYFCASSVGGATNEKLFFGSGTQLSVL.

This clone was observed once. CDR3 region: CASSSKTSGYYEQYF. In nucleotides, the CDR3 is TGCGCCAGCAGCTCGAAGACTAGCGGCTACTACGAGCAGTACTTC. V gene TRBV5-1 combines with J gene TRBJ2-7; TRBD2 aligns across 9 bases. The germline V gene has CDR1 SGHRS and CDR2 YFSETQ. Unmatched junction bases numbered 7, after V lost 3 bases and J lost 3 bases. The CDR3 contains 15 residues.

The sample holds one count of this clone. CDR3 residues: CASRPGGGTGELFF. In DNA, the CDR3 is TGTGCCAGCCGACCTGGGGGAGGAACCGGGGAGCTGTTTTTT. This chain connects TRBV7-9 to TRBJ2-2; D perhaps matches TRBD2 (6 bases). V lost 8 bases and J lost 5, with 15 bases in between. The CDR3 extends over 14 amino acids. The germline V gene encodes CDR1 SEHNR and CDR2 FQNEAQ (reference sequence).

This clone was counted only a few times. The chain is built from TRBV7-2 and TRBJ2-7; D not certain. Looked up from germline, CDR1 is SGHTA and CDR2 is FQGNSA. The CDR3 runs to 14 residues. V shed 0 bases and J shed 4 bases, with 10 bases lying between them. CDR3 nucleotide sequence: TGTGCCAGCAGCTTAGCGTCAGTAGGGTACGAGCAGTACTTC. It yields the protein CASSLASVGYEQYF.

The DNA of the CDR3 is TGTGCCAGCTCACCAGGGGTTAACAATGAGCAGTTCTTC. This sequence encodes CASSPGVNNEQFF. This chain connects TRBV18 to TRBJ2-1, with unresolved D. CDR1 and CDR2 (germline): KGHSH, LQKENI. V lost 2 bases to trimming and J lost 5 bases, with 7 bases between them. CDR3 length: 13 residues.

DNA of the CDR3: TGCAGCGTTCGGGACATTGGAAACACCATATATTTT. Its protein is CSVRDIGNTIYF. This chain joins TRBV29-1 and TRBJ1-3, with a possible D match to TRBD1 (6 bases). Germline CDR1 SQVTM, CDR2 ANQGSEA. V was pared by 5 bases and J by 3 bases, with 8 bases between. This CDR3 has 12 amino acids.

CDR3 coding DNA: TGTGCCAGCAGTTGGGGGTCTCCTTACAATCAGCCCCAGCATTTT. It specifies CASSWGSPYNQPQHF. The chain carries TRBV27 and TRBJ1-5; weak D call: TRBD1 (5 bases). The CDR3 has 15 amino acids. V lost 4 bases and J lost 3, with 13 bases in between. CDR1 is MNHEY and CDR2 is SMNVEV in the germline V gene (reference sequence).

This clone was recorded once. This chain links TRBV29-1 with TRBJ1-1; D perhaps matches TRBD1 (5 bases). The germline V gene has CDR1 SQVTM and CDR2 ANQGSEA. The germline V and J ends were trimmed by 1 base and 9 bases, with 18 bases remaining between them. This CDR3 is 14 amino acids long. The CDR3 protein is CSVEGDSGGRKAFF. As DNA, the CDR3 is TGCAGCGTTGAAGGAGACAGTGGTGGCCGGAAAGCTTTCTTT.